Included here is one T cell receptor beta chain sequence, with context. This clonotype has at least ten counts. Its antigen has not been determined. Nothing much larger sits one base from this clone, and base qualities are not available. Library construction relied on RACE. Sequencing took place on a NextSeq 500. During library preparation, unique molecular identifiers were attached to individual cDNA molecules so that TCRs could be counted in a quantitative, reproducible way. Both TCR alpha and TCR beta chains were sequenced from each blood RNA sample. Concerning the study's data processing: Samples had a median of 95,638 TCRs, with a range from roughly 23,224 to 750,000. The Decombinator software suite was used to annotate V, J and CDR3 in the TCR reads. To make PS versus PT1 abundance plots, every sample was subsampled to the same number of TCRs (28,000). TCRs were defined as expanded if absent before sensitization and observed at least eight times at the 2-week time point. The public reads were run again by TCRdb, first through fastp at Q25 and then through MiXCR, and only productive beta chains were kept. Rows with one shared CDR3 protein collapse into an entry with the most common genes and DNA. TCRdb's processing, not the study's, gives the V and J calls here. The sample contains tens of thousands of distinct CDR3 sequences, 6.6% of them found a single time. The ten largest clones add up to 1.3% of the sample.

The time point tag for this specimen amounts to: patch test 2, 6 weeks after DPC sensitization. The treatment or condition label corresponds to: therapeutic diphenylcyclopropenone sensitization with weekly scalp DPC. Blood at each patch-test visit was drawn before the patch test was applied. Patients were considered eligible if aged 18 to 70, diagnosed with alopecia and deemed suitable for DPC therapy, and patients were excluded if pregnant. Total RNA was isolated from unfractionated whole blood collected in Tempus Blood RNA tubes. V is pruned by 10 bases and J by 5 bases, leaving 7 bases of the junction without a gene match. Per the germline V gene (reference sequence), MNHNY is the CDR1 and SVGAGI is the CDR2. From cysteine to phenylalanine, the CDR3 is 14 amino acids long. Only the CDR3 portion is preserved as DNA: 42 bases, with reading frame beginning at the first base. This record belongs to a study of human T cells and chemical hapten exposure (dated by TCRdb to 2020 to 2023). For the study in its entirety: For sensitization, 2% DPC in acetone was applied to an approximately 2 cm by approximately 2 cm area of upper inner arm skin. Weekly therapeutic DPC doses were additionally applied to the scalp of patients throughout the roughly 25-week study period. Patch tests used Finn chambers with 0.01% DPC on the upper back, scored after 6 days by International Contact Dermatitis Research Group standards. Alopecia areata with under or over 50% scalp involvement, alopecia totalis and alopecia universalis were represented in the patient cohort, which was mostly female. Libraries were pooled for sequencing, and variation in per-sample TCR yields was attributed mainly to small differences in library volumes within the pool. In alopecia patients, the study followed how the peripheral blood TCR repertoire changed in vivo over primary and secondary sensitization to diphenylcyclopropenone (DPC), a hapten. Blood was sampled from patients pre-sensitization (week 0) and at 2, 6 and about 24 weeks after DPC sensitization. For TCR sequencing, blood came from 25 to 30 alopecia patients at anywhere from one to four time points (pre-sensitization, 2, 6 and 24 weeks). The research as a whole found: Patch test score correlated positively with the number of PT1 expanded TCRs, reaching significance at thresholds 8, 16 and 32 but not at 4. Compared with pre-sensitization or healthy control sets, expanded TCRs formed significantly more large CDR3 similarity clusters, which is consistent with antigen-driven responses. All patients had alopecia, a presumed autoimmune disease, so their immune response might differ from that of healthy individuals. DPC sensitization did not change how many TCRs were above 1 in 1000 frequency, and no evidence was found of alterations in global repertoire structure. After repeated subsampling, the strength of the expansion versus patch-test correlation and the threshold at which it became significant changed.

The sequences come from whole blood, collected in connection with sensitization to the hapten diphenylcyclopropenone (DPC). The chain is made from TRBV6-6 and TRBJ2-2, with 10 bases aligning to TRBD1. This TCR was sampled from a woman in her 30s with alopecia areata. Some clones in this sample may be carry-over from other donors' samples. The DNA sequence follows: TGTGCCACCTCCGGGACAGGGGAGACCGGGGAGCTGTTTTTT. The resulting protein is CATSGTGETGELFF.